The source of this T cell receptor (beta chain) is a study of patients and donors after allogeneic stem cell transplantation. Trimming pared 6 bases from V and 6 bases from J, leaving 15 bases between. Germline lookup yields CDR1 DFQATT and CDR2 SNEGSKA (reference sequence). The CDR3 loop spans 13 amino acids. TCRdb reprocessed the RT-PCR reads with MiXCR, giving one entry per CDR3 protein. The table includes about 200,000 distinct CDR3 sequences, less than 45% detected once. The V and J genes are TRBV20-1 and TRBJ1-5; D possibly corresponds to TRBD1 (6 bases). This sequence originates from a human donor who was either an allogeneic HSCT recipient or a stem cell or donor lymphocyte infusion donor (not recorded which). It is not recorded whose cells these are; they may come from a transplant donor. The source material was blood, either unsorted or a sorted T cell fraction (not recorded which). The CDR3 is CSAGSRGGQPQHF. The CDR3 coding sequence is TGCAGTGCCGGTTCCAGGGGAGGTCAGCCCCAGCATTTT.